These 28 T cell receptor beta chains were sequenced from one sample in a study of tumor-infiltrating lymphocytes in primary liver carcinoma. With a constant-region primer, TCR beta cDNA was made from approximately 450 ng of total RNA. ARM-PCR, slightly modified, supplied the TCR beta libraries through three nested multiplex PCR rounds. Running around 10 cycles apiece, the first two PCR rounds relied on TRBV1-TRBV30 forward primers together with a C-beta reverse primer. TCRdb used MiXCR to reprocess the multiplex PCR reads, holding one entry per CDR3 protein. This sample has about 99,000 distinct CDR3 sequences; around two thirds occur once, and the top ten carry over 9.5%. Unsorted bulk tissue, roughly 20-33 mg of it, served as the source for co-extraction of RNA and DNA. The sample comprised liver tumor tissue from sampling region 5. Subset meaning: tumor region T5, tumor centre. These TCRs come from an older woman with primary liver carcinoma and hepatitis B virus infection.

The CDR3, as DNA: TGCGCCAGCAGCCTCCGGAAAGCGGGTACCGGGGAGCTGTTTTTT. This gives the protein CASSLRKAGTGELFF. The chain links TRBV5-1 to TRBJ2-2, with D possibly TRBD2 on 6 matching bases. The CDR3 runs to 15 residues. Germline-derived CDR1 and CDR2 are SGHRS and YFSETQ. Trimming left V 4 bases short and J 5 bases short, with 15 bases between. Complete variable domain (other parts from reference TRBV5-1 and TRBJ2-2): KAGVTQTPRYLIKTRGQQVTLSCSPISGHRSVSWYQQTPGQGLQFLFEYFSETQRNKGNFPGRFSGRQFSNSRSEMNVSTLELGDSALYLCASSLRKAGTGELFFGEGSRLTVL.

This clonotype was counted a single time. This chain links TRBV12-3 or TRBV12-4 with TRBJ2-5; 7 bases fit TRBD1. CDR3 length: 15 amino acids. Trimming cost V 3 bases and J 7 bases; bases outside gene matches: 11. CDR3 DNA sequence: TGTGCCAGCAGTTTCGATAACAGGGGTGGTGGGACCCAGTACTTC. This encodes CASSFDNRGGGTQYF.

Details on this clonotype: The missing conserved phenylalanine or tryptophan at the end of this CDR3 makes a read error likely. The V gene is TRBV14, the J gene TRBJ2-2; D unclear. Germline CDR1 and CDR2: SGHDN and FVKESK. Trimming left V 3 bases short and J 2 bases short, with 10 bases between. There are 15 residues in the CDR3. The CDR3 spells CASSHRQANTGELFS. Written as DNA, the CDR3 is TGTGCCAGCAGCCATAGGCAGGCTAACACCGGGGAGCTGTTTTCT.

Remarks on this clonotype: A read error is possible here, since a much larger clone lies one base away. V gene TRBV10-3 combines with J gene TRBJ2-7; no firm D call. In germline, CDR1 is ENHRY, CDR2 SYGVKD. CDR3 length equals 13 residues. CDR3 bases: TGTGTCATCGCGACACGTTCTGCCTACGAGCAGTACTTC. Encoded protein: CVIATRSAYEQYF.

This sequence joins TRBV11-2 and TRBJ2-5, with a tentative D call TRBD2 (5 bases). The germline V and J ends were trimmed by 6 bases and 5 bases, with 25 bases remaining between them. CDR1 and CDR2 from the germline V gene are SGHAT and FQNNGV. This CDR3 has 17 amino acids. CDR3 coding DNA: TGTGCCAGCAGGCGCCTCCAAACAGTGGGAGAGTGGGAGACCCAGTACTTC. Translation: CASRRLQTVGEWETQYF.

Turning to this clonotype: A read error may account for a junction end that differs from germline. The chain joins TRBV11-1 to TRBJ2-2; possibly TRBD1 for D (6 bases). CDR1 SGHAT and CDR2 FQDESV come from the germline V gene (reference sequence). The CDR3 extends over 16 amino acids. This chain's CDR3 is CASSPTGIILAGELFF. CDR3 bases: TGTGCCAGCAGCCCAACAGGGATCATACTCGCCGGGGAGCTGTTTTTC.

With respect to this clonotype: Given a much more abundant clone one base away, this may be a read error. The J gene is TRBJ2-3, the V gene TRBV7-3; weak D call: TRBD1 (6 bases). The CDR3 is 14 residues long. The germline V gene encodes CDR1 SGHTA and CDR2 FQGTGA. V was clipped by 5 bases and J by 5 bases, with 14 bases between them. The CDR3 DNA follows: TGTGCCAGCAGCCCAGACAGGACCAGAGATACGCAGTATTTT. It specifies CASSPDRTRDTQYF.

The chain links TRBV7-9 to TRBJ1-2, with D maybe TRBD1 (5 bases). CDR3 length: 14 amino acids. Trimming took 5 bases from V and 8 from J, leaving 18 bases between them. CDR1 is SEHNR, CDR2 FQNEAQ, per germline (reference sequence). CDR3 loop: CASSLSQGTSGYTF. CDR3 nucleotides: TGTGCCAGCAGCCTGAGCCAGGGCACCTCCGGCTACACCTTC.

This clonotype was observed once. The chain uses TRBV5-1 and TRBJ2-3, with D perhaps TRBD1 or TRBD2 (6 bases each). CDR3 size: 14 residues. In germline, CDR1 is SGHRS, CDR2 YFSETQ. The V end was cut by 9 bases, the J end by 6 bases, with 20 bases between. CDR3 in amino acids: CATSTGRRKDTQYF. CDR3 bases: TGCGCCACCTCTACAGGGAGGAGGAAGGATACGCAGTATTTT.

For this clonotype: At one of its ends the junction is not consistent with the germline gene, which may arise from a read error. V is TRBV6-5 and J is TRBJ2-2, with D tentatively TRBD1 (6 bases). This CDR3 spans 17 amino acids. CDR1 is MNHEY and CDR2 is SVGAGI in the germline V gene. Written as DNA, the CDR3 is TGTGCCAGCAGTTACACATTCCAGGGGAGTAGCACCAGGGAGCTGTTTTTT. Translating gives CASSYTFQGSSTRELFF.

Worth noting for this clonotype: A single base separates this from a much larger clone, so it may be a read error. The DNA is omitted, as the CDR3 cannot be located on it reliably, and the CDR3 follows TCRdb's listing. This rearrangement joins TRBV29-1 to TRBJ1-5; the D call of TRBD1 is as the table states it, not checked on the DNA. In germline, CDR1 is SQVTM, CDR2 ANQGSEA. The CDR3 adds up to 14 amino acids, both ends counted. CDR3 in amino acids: CSVGEGSLDQPHHF.

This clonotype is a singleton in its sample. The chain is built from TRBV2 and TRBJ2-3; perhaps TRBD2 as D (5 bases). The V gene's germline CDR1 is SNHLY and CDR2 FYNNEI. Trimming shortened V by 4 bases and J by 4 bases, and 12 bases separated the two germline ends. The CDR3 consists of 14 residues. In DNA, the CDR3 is TGTGCCAGCAGTGGTATCGGGGTGGCAGATACGCAGTATTTT. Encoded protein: CASSGIGVADTQYF.

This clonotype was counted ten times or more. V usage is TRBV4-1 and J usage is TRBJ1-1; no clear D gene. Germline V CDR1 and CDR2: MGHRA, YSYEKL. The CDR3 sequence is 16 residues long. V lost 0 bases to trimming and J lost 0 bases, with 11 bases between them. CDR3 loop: CASSQDGQSMNTEAFF. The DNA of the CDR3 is TGCGCCAGCAGCCAAGATGGGCAGTCCATGAACACTGAAGCTTTCTTT.

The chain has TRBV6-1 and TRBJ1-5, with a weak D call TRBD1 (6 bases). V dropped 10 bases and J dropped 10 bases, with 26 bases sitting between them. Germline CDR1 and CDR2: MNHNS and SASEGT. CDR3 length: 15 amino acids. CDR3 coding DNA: TGTGCCAACAGAGATAAGGGAACAGGGTTTCAACCCCAGCATTTT. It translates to CANRDKGTGFQPQHF.

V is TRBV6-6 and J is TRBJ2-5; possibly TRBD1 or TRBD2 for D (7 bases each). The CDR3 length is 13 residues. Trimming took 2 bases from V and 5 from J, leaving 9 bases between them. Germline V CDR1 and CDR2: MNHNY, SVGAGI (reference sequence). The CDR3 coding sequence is TGTGCCAGCAGTTACCAGGGGGGGGAGACCCAGTACTTC. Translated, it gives CASSYQGGETQYF.

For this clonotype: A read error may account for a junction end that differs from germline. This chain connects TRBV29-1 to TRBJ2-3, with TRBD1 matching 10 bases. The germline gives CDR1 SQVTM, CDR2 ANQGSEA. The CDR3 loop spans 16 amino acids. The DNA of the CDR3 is TGCAGCGTACTAAGACAGGGGGCACGGAGGACAGATACGCAGTGTTTT. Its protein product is CSVLRQGARRTDTQCF.

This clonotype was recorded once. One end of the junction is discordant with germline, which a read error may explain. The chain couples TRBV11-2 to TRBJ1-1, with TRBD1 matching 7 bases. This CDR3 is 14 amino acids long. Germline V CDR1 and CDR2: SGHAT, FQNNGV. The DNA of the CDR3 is TGTGCCAGCGGCTTAGGACAGGCGGCGGGTGAAGCTTTCTTT. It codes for CASGLGQAAGEAFF. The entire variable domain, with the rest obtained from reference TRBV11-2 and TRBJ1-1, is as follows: EAGVAQSPRYKIIEKRQSVAFWCNPISGHATLYWYQQILGQGPKLLIQFQNNGVVDDSQLPKDRFSAERLKGVDSTLKIQPAKLEDSAVYLCASGLGQAAGEAFFGQGTRLTVV.

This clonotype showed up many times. The CDR3 here is CATVRGTLRNEQYF. The CDR3 DNA sequence: TGTGCCACCGTCAGAGGAACTCTACGGAACGAGCAGTACTTC. V usage is TRBV28 and J usage is TRBJ2-7; no definite D call. V lost 10 bases to trimming and J lost 5 bases, with 21 bases between them. In germline, CDR1 is MDHEN, CDR2 SYDVKM. This CDR3 comprises 14 residues.

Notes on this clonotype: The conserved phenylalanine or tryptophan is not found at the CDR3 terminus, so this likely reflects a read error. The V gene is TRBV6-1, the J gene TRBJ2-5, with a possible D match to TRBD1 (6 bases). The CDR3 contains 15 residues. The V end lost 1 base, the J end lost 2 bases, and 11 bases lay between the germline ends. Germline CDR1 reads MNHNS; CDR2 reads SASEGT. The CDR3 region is CASSEVEGEQETQYL. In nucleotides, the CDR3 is TGTGCCAGCAGTGAAGTAGAGGGGGAACAAGAGACCCAGTACTTA.

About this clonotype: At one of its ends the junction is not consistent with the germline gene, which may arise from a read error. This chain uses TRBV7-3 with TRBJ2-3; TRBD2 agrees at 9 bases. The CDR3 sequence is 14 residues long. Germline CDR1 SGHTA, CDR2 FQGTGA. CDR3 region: CASSPGTSTDMQYF. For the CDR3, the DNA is TGTGCCAGCAGCCCCGGGACTAGCACAGATATGCAGTATTTT.

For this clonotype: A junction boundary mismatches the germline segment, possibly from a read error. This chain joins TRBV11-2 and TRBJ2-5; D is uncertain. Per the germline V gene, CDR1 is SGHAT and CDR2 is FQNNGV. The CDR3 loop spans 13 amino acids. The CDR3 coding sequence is TGTGCCTGCAGCTCGACAATACAAGAGATCCAGTATTTC. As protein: CACSSTIQEIQYF. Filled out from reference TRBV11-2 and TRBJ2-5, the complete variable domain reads EAGVAQSPRYKIIEKRQSVAFWCNPISGHATLYWYQQILGQGPKLLIQFQNNGVVDDSQLPKDRFSAERLKGVDSTLKIQPAKLEDSAVYLCACSSTIQEIQYFGPGTRLLVL.

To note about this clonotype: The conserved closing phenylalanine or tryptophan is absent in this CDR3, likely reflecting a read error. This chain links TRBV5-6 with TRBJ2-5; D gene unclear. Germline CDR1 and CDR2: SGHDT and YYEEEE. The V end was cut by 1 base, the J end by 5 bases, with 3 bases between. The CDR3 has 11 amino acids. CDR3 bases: TGTGCCAGCAGCTTGCGGGAGACCCAGTACTCC. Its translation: CASSLRETQYS.

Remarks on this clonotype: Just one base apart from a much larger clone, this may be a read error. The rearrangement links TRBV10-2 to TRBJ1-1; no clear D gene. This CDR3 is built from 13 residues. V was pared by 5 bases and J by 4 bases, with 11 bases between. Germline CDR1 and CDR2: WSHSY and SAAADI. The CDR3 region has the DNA TGCGCCAGCAGTACCACAGAGTGCACTGAAGCTTTCTTT. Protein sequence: CASSTTECTEAFF.

CDR3 protein: CATTGTLNTGELFF. CDR3 bases: TGTGCCACCACCGGGACTCTCAACACCGGGGAGCTGTTTTTT. The chain links TRBV18 to TRBJ2-2; possibly TRBD2 for D (6 bases). Trimming left V 10 bases short and J 2 bases short, with 14 bases between. This CDR3 spans 14 amino acids. Germline assignment: CDR1 KGHSH and CDR2 LQKENI.

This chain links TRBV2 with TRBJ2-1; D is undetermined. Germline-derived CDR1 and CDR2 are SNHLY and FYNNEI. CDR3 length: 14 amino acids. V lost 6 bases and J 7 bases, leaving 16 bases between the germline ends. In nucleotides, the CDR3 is TGTGCCAGCAGGGCTATGAGTATCTATAATGAGCAGTTCTTC. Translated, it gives CASRAMSIYNEQFF.

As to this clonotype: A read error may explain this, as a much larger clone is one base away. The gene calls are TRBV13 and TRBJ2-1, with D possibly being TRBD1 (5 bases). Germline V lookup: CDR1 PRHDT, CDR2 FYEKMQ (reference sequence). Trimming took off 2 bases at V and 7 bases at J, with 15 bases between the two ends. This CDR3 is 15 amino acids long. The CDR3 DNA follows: TGTGCCAGCAGCTTAAGGGTAGAAAGGGGAAATGAGCAGTTCTTC. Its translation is CASSLRVERGNEQFF. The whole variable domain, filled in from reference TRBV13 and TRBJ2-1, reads AAGVIQSPRHLIKEKRETATLKCYPIPRHDTVYWYQQGPGQDPQFLISFYEKMQSDKGSIPDRFSAQQFSDYHSELNMSSLELGDSALYFCASSLRVERGNEQFFGPGTRLTVL.

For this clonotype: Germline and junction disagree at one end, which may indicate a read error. CDR3 amino acids: CAGSPGPMNTEAFF. DNA of the CDR3: TGTGCCGGCAGCCCGGGCCCCATGAACACTGAAGCTTTCTTT. V usage is TRBV6-4 and J usage is TRBJ1-1; D call uncertain. The CDR3 has 14 amino acids. Germline lookup yields CDR1 MRHNA and CDR2 SNTAGT.

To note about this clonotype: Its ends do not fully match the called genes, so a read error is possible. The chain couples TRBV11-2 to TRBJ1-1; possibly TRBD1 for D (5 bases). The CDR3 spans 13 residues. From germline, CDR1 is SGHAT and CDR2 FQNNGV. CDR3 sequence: CVSCLEPEGRALF. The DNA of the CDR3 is TGTGTCAGCTGCTTAGAGCCGGAGGGGAGAGCTCTCTTT. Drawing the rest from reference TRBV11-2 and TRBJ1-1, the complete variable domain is EAGVAQSPRYKIIEKRQSVAFWCNPISGHATLYWYQQILGQGPKLLIQFQNNGVVDDSQLPKDRFSAERLKGVDSTLKIQPAKLEDSAVYLCVSCLEPEGRALFGQGTRLTVV.